The 10 T cell receptor beta chains listed next were all sequenced from one sample in a study of OX40 agonist ivuxolimab in advanced cancers. The table came from immunoSEQ multiplex PCR; TCRdb's copy has only in-frame clones and leaves some out. Of 65,000 to 90,000 clones listed, 75% to 90% are singletons. The sample consisted of CD4+ or CD8+ T cells sorted from blood, taken in a trial of the OX40 agonist ivuxolimab. These receptors were obtained from an adult with an advanced solid tumor such as melanoma, head and neck, liver or kidney cancer.

This chain joins TRBV28 and TRBJ1-4; D is undetermined. The V end lost 8 bases, the J end lost 0 bases, and 19 bases lay between the germline ends. CDR1 and CDR2 (germline): MDHEN, SYDVKM. The CDR3 has 17 amino acids. The CDR3 region has the DNA TGTGCCAGCCTTTCGTCTGGGAACATTGCAACTAATGAAAAACTGTTTTTT. Protein: CASLSSGNIATNEKLFF.

The chain is built from TRBV4-3 and TRBJ1-1; D gene unclear. The germline CDR1 and CDR2 sequences are LGHNA and YSLEER. V shed 1 base and J shed 1 base, with 7 bases lying between them. The CDR3 consists of 14 residues. The CDR3 loop reads CASSQADRNTEAFF. The CDR3 DNA reads as TGCGCCAGCAGCCAAGCGGACCGGAACACTGAAGCTTTCTTT.

The rearrangement links TRBV21-1 to TRBJ1-6; the listed D gene, TRBD1, was not tested against the DNA. TRBV21-1 is assigned pseudogene status. This CDR3 spans 14 amino acids. The CDR3 bases are TGTGCCAGCAGCACCCGTCCTTCTGGCTCACCCCTCCACTTT. Translating it yields CASSTRPSGSPLHF.

The rearrangement uses TRBV7-3 and TRBJ2-6; D unresolved. V lost 2 bases and J 0 bases, leaving 5 bases between the germline ends. The CDR3 totals 15 residues. CDR1 is SGHTA and CDR2 is FQGTGA in the germline V gene. In DNA, the CDR3 is TGTGCCAGCAGCTTAGGAATCTCTGGGGCCAACGTCCTGACTTTC. Its translation: CASSLGISGANVLTF. Based on the CDR3 plus reference TRBV7-3 and TRBJ2-6, the full variable domain is GAGVSQTPSNKVTEKGKYVELRCDPISGHTALYWYRQSLGQGPEFLIYFQGTGAADDSGLPNDRFFAVRPEGSVSTLKIQRTERGDSAVYLCASSLGISGANVLTFGAGSRLTVL.

The CDR3 coding sequence is TGTGCCAGCAGCTTAGCCCTAGCGGGGGGACACACAGATACGCAGTATTTT. Residues: CASSLALAGGHTDTQYF. V usage is TRBV7-2 and J usage is TRBJ2-3; 11 bases match TRBD2. The CDR3 has 17 amino acids. V shed 0 bases and J 2 bases; nucleotides not matched to a gene: 4. The germline gives CDR1 SGHTA, CDR2 FQGNSA.

V gene TRBV13 combines with J gene TRBJ2-7, with TRBD2 as a possible D gene (6 bases). Germline V gene data show CDR1 as PRHDT and CDR2 as FYEKMQ (reference sequence). The CDR3 loop spans 15 amino acids. The germline V and J ends were trimmed by 3 bases and 4 bases, with 16 bases remaining between them. The CDR3 here is CASSFRRAAGYEQYF. CDR3 nucleotides: TGTGCCAGCAGCTTCAGACGGGCTGCGGGGTACGAGCAGTACTTC. Complete variable domain (other parts from reference TRBV13 and TRBJ2-7): AAGVIQSPRHLIKEKRETATLKCYPIPRHDTVYWYQQGPGQDPQFLISFYEKMQSDKGSIPDRFSAQQFSDYHSELNMSSLELGDSALYFCASSFRRAAGYEQYFGPGTRLTVT.

J is TRBJ1-4 and V is TRBV6-5; 7 nucleotides agree with TRBD1. With 5 bases clipped from V and 5 bases from J, the junction kept 2 bases outside the gene matches. The CDR3 is 13 amino acids. CDR1 MNHEY and CDR2 SVGAGI come from the germline V gene. CDR3 sequence (DNA): TGTGCCAGCAGTGGGGACAGCAATGAAAAACTGTTTTTT. Translating gives CASSGDSNEKLFF.

The chain links TRBV11-3 to TRBJ2-1, with a tentative D call TRBD2 (6 bases). Trimming removed 5 bases at V and 0 bases at J, with 14 bases between. The CDR3 length is 16 residues. Germline V gene sequence: CDR1 SGHNT, CDR2 YENEEA. The CDR3 region has the DNA TGTGCCAGCAGCCTAGGGGACTGGAGCTCCTACAATGAGCAGTTCTTC. Translating it yields CASSLGDWSSYNEQFF.

The chain has TRBV18 and TRBJ1-2, with TRBD1 as a possible D gene (6 bases). The CDR3 extends over 13 amino acids. Deletions cut 0 bases from V and 7 bases from J, with 9 bases between. Per the germline V gene, CDR1 is KGHSH and CDR2 is LQKENI. CDR3 in amino acids: CASSPPRGSGYTF. In DNA form, the CDR3 reads TGTGCCAGCTCACCACCGAGGGGGTCTGGCTACACCTTC.

The gene calls are TRBV5-1 and TRBJ2-1, with 10 bases identical to TRBD1. The germline CDR1 and CDR2 sequences are SGHRS and YFSETQ. The CDR3 is made up of 14 amino acids. Trimming took 2 bases from V and 8 from J; bases not matched to a gene: 4. The CDR3, as DNA: TGCGCCAGCAGCTTAGGACAGGGGGAACATGAGCAGTTCTTC. Amino acids: CASSLGQGEHEQFF.